These T cell receptor beta chains were read from a single sample in a study of blood T cell repertoires in COVID-19. Using immunoSEQ multiplex PCR, the repertoire was profiled, and TCRdb retains in-frame clones only, with some absent. The table lists around 180,000 clones, about nine tenths of them singletons, with roughly 2% in the top ten. Sequenced sample: peripheral blood. These receptors were taken from a man between 65 and 85 years old with active or convalescent COVID-19. Both conserved end residues are part of each CDR3. The order of the fields is J gene, D gene, V gene, clone size, CDR3 DNA, CDR3 protein. D genes are given only for firm matches. Size is omitted from some rows. Given values are once, few, many or a class for expanded clones.

j_call: TRBJ1-1; d_call: NA; v_call: TRBV5-1; clone_size: NA; cdr3_nt: TGCGCCAGCAGCTTGGCGGGGGGGGCCGAGAACACTGAAGCTTTCTTT; cdr3_aa: CASSLAGGAENTEAFF
j_call: TRBJ1-3; d_call: NA; v_call: TRBV19; clone_size: NA; cdr3_nt: TGTGCCAGTAGTAGGGGCCGGTCGACTGGAAACACCATATATTTT; cdr3_aa: CASSRGRSTGNTIYF
j_call: TRBJ1-6; d_call: TRBD1; v_call: TRBV30; clone_size: NA; cdr3_nt: TGTGCCTGGAGTCCGATTACAGGGGGTTTGGGTAATTCACCCCTCCACTTT; cdr3_aa: CAWSPITGGLGNSPLHF
j_call: TRBJ2-1; d_call: TRBD2; v_call: TRBV30; clone_size: few; cdr3_nt: TGTGCCTGGGGGCTGGCGGGAGGTTCCCCCTACAATGAGCAGTTCTTC; cdr3_aa: CAWGLAGGSPYNEQFF
j_call: TRBJ1-1; d_call: TRBD1; v_call: TRBV19; clone_size: few; cdr3_nt: TGTGCCAGTAGGGACAGGGGGTTCAACACTGAAGCTTTCTTT; cdr3_aa: CASRDRGFNTEAFF
j_call: TRBJ1-2; d_call: TRBD1; v_call: TRBV19; clone_size: once; cdr3_nt: TGTGCCAGTAGAACCCTGGGACAGCCAAGCTATGGCTACACCTTC; cdr3_aa: CASRTLGQPSYGYTF
j_call: TRBJ1-1; d_call: TRBD1; v_call: TRBV19; clone_size: NA; cdr3_nt: TGTGCCAGTAGTACCTCTACAGGGGGCGGCGCTGAAGCTTTCTTT; cdr3_aa: CASSTSTGGGAEAFF
j_call: TRBJ2-3; d_call: TRBD2; v_call: TRBV11-3; clone_size: once; cdr3_nt: TGTGCCAGCAGCTCGGGACTACAAGCGGGGGGGTCAGATACGCAGTATTTT; cdr3_aa: CASSSGLQAGGSDTQYF
j_call: TRBJ1-6; d_call: NA; v_call: TRBV7-9; clone_size: NA; cdr3_nt: TGTGCCAGCAGCGGACGGGACAACCGGGATAATTCACCCCTCCACTTT; cdr3_aa: CASSGRDNRDNSPLHF
j_call: TRBJ2-5; d_call: NA; v_call: TRBV5-5; clone_size: NA; cdr3_nt: TGTGCCAGCAGCTTGCCTCAACAGGGTAACATGGAGACCCAGTACTTC; cdr3_aa: CASSLPQQGNMETQYF
j_call: TRBJ1-3; d_call: NA; v_call: TRBV6-6; clone_size: NA; cdr3_nt: TGTGCCAGCAGTTACTCGATGGAGGGCTATACAAACACCATATATTTT; cdr3_aa: CASSYSMEGYTNTIYF
j_call: TRBJ1-4; d_call: NA; v_call: TRBV7-9; clone_size: NA; cdr3_nt: TGTGCCAGCAGCTTCGGGAGAACTAATGAAAAACTGTTTTTT; cdr3_aa: CASSFGRTNEKLFF
j_call: TRBJ1-6; d_call: TRBD1; v_call: TRBV28; clone_size: NA; cdr3_nt: TGTGCCAGCAGTTCGACAGGGGGCCGGTCACCCCTCCACTTT; cdr3_aa: CASSSTGGRSPLHF
j_call: TRBJ2-7; d_call: NA; v_call: TRBV19; clone_size: NA; cdr3_nt: TGTGCCAGTAGTACGATCGACAGCTACTCCTACGAGCAGTACTTC; cdr3_aa: CASSTIDSYSYEQYF
j_call: TRBJ2-1; d_call: TRBD2; v_call: TRBV28; clone_size: NA; cdr3_nt: TGTGCCAGCAGCCCCCGACTAGCGGGAGGGCCGTATGAGCAGTTCTTC; cdr3_aa: CASSPRLAGGPYEQFF
j_call: TRBJ1-5; d_call: NA; v_call: TRBV7-9; clone_size: NA; cdr3_nt: TGTGCCAGCAGCTTAGGGGGCTTTGGGCAGCCCCAGCATTTT; cdr3_aa: CASSLGGFGQPQHF
j_call: TRBJ2-7; d_call: NA; v_call: TRBV28; clone_size: NA; cdr3_nt: TGTGCCAGCAGTTTGCAGGGAAGCTCCTACGAGCAGTACTTC; cdr3_aa: CASSLQGSSYEQYF
j_call: TRBJ2-1; d_call: TRBD2; v_call: TRBV25-1; clone_size: NA; cdr3_nt: TGTGCCAGCAGTGAGGCGGGAGCTAACAATGAGCAGTTCTTC; cdr3_aa: CASSEAGANNEQFF
j_call: TRBJ2-2; d_call: NA; v_call: TRBV28; clone_size: NA; cdr3_nt: TGTGCCAGCAAGGACAGTAACACCGGGGAGCTGTTTTTT; cdr3_aa: CASKDSNTGELFF
j_call: TRBJ2-7; d_call: TRBD1; v_call: TRBV11-2; clone_size: NA; cdr3_nt: TGTGCCAGCAGTCTTCCCTGGACAGGGACATTCGAGCAGTACTTC; cdr3_aa: CASSLPWTGTFEQYF
j_call: TRBJ1-5; d_call: TRBD1; v_call: TRBV5-6; clone_size: NA; cdr3_nt: TGTGCCAGCAGCCTACGGGACAGCTTTTATCAGCCCCAGCATTTT; cdr3_aa: CASSLRDSFYQPQHF
j_call: TRBJ2-3; d_call: TRBD1; v_call: TRBV18; clone_size: NA; cdr3_nt: TGTGCCAGCCGCAGGGGGCAGTTCACAGATACGCAGTATTTT; cdr3_aa: CASRRGQFTDTQYF
j_call: TRBJ2-5; d_call: TRBD1; v_call: TRBV18; clone_size: NA; cdr3_nt: TGTGCCAGCTCACCAACCGGGACAGAAGAGACCCAGTACTTC; cdr3_aa: CASSPTGTEETQYF
j_call: TRBJ1-3; d_call: TRBD1; v_call: TRBV3-1/TRBV3-2; clone_size: NA; cdr3_nt: TGTGCCAGCAGCCAAAACCCGGGACAGGCCCCCTCTGGAAACACCATATATTTT; cdr3_aa: CASSQNPGQAPSGNTIYF
j_call: TRBJ2-7; d_call: NA; v_call: TRBV21-1; clone_size: once; cdr3_nt: TGTGCCAGCAGCAAAGGGGGCGGACAGCCTAGGCAGTACTTC; cdr3_aa: CASSKGGGQPRQYF
j_call: TRBJ1-1; d_call: NA; v_call: TRBV2; clone_size: NA; cdr3_nt: TGTGCCAGCAGTGTCGGGGTGGGCACTGAAGCTTTCTTT; cdr3_aa: CASSVGVGTEAFF
j_call: TRBJ1-5; d_call: NA; v_call: TRBV6-5; clone_size: NA; cdr3_nt: TGTGCCAGCACCCTCACTAAGGAGCCCCAGCATTTT; cdr3_aa: CASTLTKEPQHF
j_call: TRBJ2-3; d_call: TRBD2; v_call: TRBV5-8; clone_size: NA; cdr3_nt: TGTGCCAGCAGCGTCCGGGGGGTAAATACGCAGTATTTT; cdr3_aa: CASSVRGVNTQYF
j_call: TRBJ2-3; d_call: NA; v_call: TRBV6-4; clone_size: NA; cdr3_nt: TGTGCCAGCAGTCGACTCGGGGATTCTGATACGCAGTATTTT; cdr3_aa: CASSRLGDSDTQYF
j_call: TRBJ2-2; d_call: TRBD2; v_call: TRBV5-4; clone_size: NA; cdr3_nt: TGTGCCAGCAGTTCGGGGCTAGCGGACACCGGGGAGCTGTTTTTT; cdr3_aa: CASSSGLADTGELFF
j_call: TRBJ1-6; d_call: NA; v_call: TRBV5-1; clone_size: NA; cdr3_nt: TGCGCCAGCAGCTTGGATCCCGAGTCACCCCTCCACTTT; cdr3_aa: CASSLDPESPLHF
j_call: TRBJ1-2; d_call: NA; v_call: TRBV28; clone_size: NA; cdr3_nt: TGTGCCAGCACCCGCCCCGGGGGTGACTATGGCTACACCTTC; cdr3_aa: CASTRPGGDYGYTF
j_call: TRBJ1-6; d_call: TRBD1; v_call: TRBV9; clone_size: NA; cdr3_nt: TGTGCCAGCAGCCAGGGACAGGGGGGTAATTCACCCCTCCACTTT; cdr3_aa: CASSQGQGGNSPLHF
j_call: TRBJ1-6; d_call: NA; v_call: TRBV5-4; clone_size: NA; cdr3_nt: TGTGCCAGCAGTACTTTCGTCTTCGCGGGGAGTAACTCACCCCTCCACTTT; cdr3_aa: CASSTFVFAGSNSPLHF
j_call: TRBJ2-3; d_call: TRBD2; v_call: TRBV6-2/TRBV6-3; clone_size: NA; cdr3_nt: TGTGCCAGCAGCCGAGGACTAGCAGGCACAGATACGCAGTATTTT; cdr3_aa: CASSRGLAGTDTQYF
j_call: TRBJ2-1; d_call: TRBD2; v_call: TRBV27; clone_size: NA; cdr3_nt: TGTGCCACACAAAGAGCTGGACTAGCGGATAGTGAGCAGTTCTTC; cdr3_aa: CATQRAGLADSEQFF
j_call: TRBJ2-5; d_call: NA; v_call: TRBV7-9; clone_size: once; cdr3_nt: TGTGCCAGCAGCTGGCCAGGGGTTTCAGAGACCCAGTACTTC; cdr3_aa: CASSWPGVSETQYF
j_call: TRBJ2-2; d_call: NA; v_call: TRBV30; clone_size: NA; cdr3_nt: TGTGCCTGGAGTGCTGGACAGAGCCCCGGGGAGCTGTTTTTT; cdr3_aa: CAWSAGQSPGELFF
j_call: TRBJ1-1; d_call: NA; v_call: TRBV27; clone_size: NA; cdr3_nt: TGTGCCAGCAGTTTAGTCCAGGGCAGGTTGAATGAAGCTTTCTTT; cdr3_aa: CASSLVQGRLNEAFF
j_call: TRBJ1-3; d_call: NA; v_call: TRBV5-4; clone_size: few; cdr3_nt: TGTGCCAGCAGCTCTTCGGGGCGGGAAAACACCATATATTTT; cdr3_aa: CASSSSGRENTIYF
j_call: TRBJ2-1; d_call: TRBD2; v_call: TRBV15; clone_size: NA; cdr3_nt: TGTGCCACCAGCAGAGGTGGGCTAGCGGGAGTTCATGAGCAGTTCTTC; cdr3_aa: CATSRGGLAGVHEQFF
j_call: TRBJ2-1; d_call: TRBD2; v_call: TRBV20-1; clone_size: NA; cdr3_nt: TGCAGTGCTAGAGGGGGGACTAGTCAGTTCTTC; cdr3_aa: CSARGGTSQFF
j_call: TRBJ2-1; d_call: NA; v_call: TRBV7-2; clone_size: NA; cdr3_nt: TGTGCCAGCAGCTTAGGGCGGCTGGGCTACAATGAGCAGTTCTTC; cdr3_aa: CASSLGRLGYNEQFF
j_call: TRBJ2-7; d_call: TRBD1; v_call: TRBV28; clone_size: NA; cdr3_nt: TGTGCCAGCAGTTCCGGGACAGGCACCTACGAGCAGTACTTC; cdr3_aa: CASSSGTGTYEQYF